These T cell receptor beta chains were read from a single sample in a study of OX40 agonist ivuxolimab in advanced cancers. The table came from immunoSEQ multiplex PCR; TCRdb's copy has only in-frame clones and leaves some out. The sample consists of 65,000 or so clones, approximately 80% of them appearing once. Sequences were derived from CD4+ or CD8+ T cells sorted from blood, sampled in a trial of the OX40 agonist ivuxolimab. These receptors were collected from an adult with an advanced solid tumor such as melanoma, head and neck, liver or kidney cancer. CDR3s include the opening cysteine and the closing phenylalanine or tryptophan. D genes are given only for firm matches. Not every row has a clone size; where given, it reads once, few, many or a size class.

d_call | clone_size | j_call | v_call | cdr3_nt | cdr3_aa
. | . | TRBJ2-5 | TRBV5-4 | TGTGCCAGCAGCAGCGACAGGTTAGAGACCCAGTACTTC | CASSSDRLETQYF
TRBD1 | . | TRBJ2-1 | TRBV5-4 | TGTGCCAGCAGCTCCGTGGACAGGAACAATGAGCAGTTCTTC | CASSSVDRNNEQFF
TRBD2 | . | TRBJ2-1 | TRBV11-2 | TGTGCCAGCAGCTTAGAGGGTGCGGGGGGGCCGGGCAATGAGCAGTTCTTC | CASSLEGAGGPGNEQFF
. | . | TRBJ2-3 | TRBV11-2 | TGTGCCAGCACTCCGAGGGCAGATACGCAGTATTTT | CASTPRADTQYF
. | once | TRBJ2-3 | TRBV2 | TGTGCCATCGGGGGCACCTCCACAGATACGCAGTATTTT | CAIGGTSTDTQYF
. | . | TRBJ2-5 | TRBV7-2 | TGTGCCAGCAGCTCCGAGCCTCTAGCGCCCCAGTACTTC | CASSSEPLAPQYF
. | . | TRBJ1-5 | TRBV10-3 | TGTGCCATCAGTGAGATGGCGGGGGGAAGCAATCAGCCCCAGCATTTT | CAISEMAGGSNQPQHF
TRBD1 | . | TRBJ2-7 | TRBV6-1 | TGTGCCAGCAGACATGGACAGGGGATAGTCTACGAGCAGTACTTC | CASRHGQGIVYEQYF
. | . | TRBJ2-2 | TRBV9 | TGTGCCAGCAGCGTAGTAGGTCTCCTTGACACCGGGGAGCTGTTTTTT | CASSVVGLLDTGELFF
. | . | TRBJ1-6 | TRBV19 | TGTGCCAGTAGTATTTGGGGGCGGAATAATTCACCCCTCCACTTT | CASSIWGRNNSPLHF
. | . | TRBJ1-5 | TRBV4-3 | TGCGCCAGCAGCCAAGATGGGGAAAGCAATCAGCCCCAGCATTTT | CASSQDGESNQPQHF
. | . | TRBJ1-2 | TRBV19 | TGTGCCAGTAGTATTTATCAGGGAGGGATCGACGGCTACACCTTC | CASSIYQGGIDGYTF
. | . | TRBJ1-5 | TRBV6-5 | TGTGCCAGCAGTACAAGTGGGGCTGGCAATCAGCCCCAGCATTTT | CASSTSGAGNQPQHF
. | once | TRBJ1-5 | TRBV4-1 | TGCGCCAGCAGCCGCCTTGGGGAAAATCAGCCCCAGCATTTT | CASSRLGENQPQHF
. | . | TRBJ2-1 | TRBV9 | TGTGCCAGCAGCGAGGGCGGAGGGAACCCGTACAATGAGCAGTTCTTC | CASSEGGGNPYNEQFF
. | few | TRBJ1-3 | TRBV4-2 | TGTGCCAGCAGCCAAGAAGGCCAAGTAACCATATATTTT | CASSQEGQVTIYF
. | . | TRBJ2-1 | TRBV10-1 | TGCGCCAGCAGTGAGTCTCTTTCCACTTCAAGGTCTGAGCAGTTCTTC | CASSESLSTSRSEQFF
. | . | TRBJ1-1 | TRBV27 | TGTGCCAGTTCCTACAGGCGGAACACTGAAGCTTTCTTT | CASSYRRNTEAFF
TRBD2 | . | TRBJ2-7 | TRBV6-6 | TGTGCCAGCAGCCCCCCCGGGACTAGCGGGAGGTACGAGCAGTACTTC | CASSPPGTSGRYEQYF
TRBD1 | . | TRBJ1-6 | TRBV5-6 | TGTGCCAGCAGCTTGGCCGGGACAGGGGCCTCACCCCTCCACTTT | CASSLAGTGASPLHF
. | . | TRBJ1-1 | TRBV2 | TGTGCCAGCAGTGGACGACAGGCAATGGGGACTGAAGCTTTCTTT | CASSGRQAMGTEAFF
. | . | TRBJ1-4 | TRBV21-1 | TGTGCCAGCAGCCCCCTAACGGGGACAGGCCTTGCAACTAATGAAAAACTGTTTTTT | CASSPLTGTGLATNEKLFF
TRBD2 | . | TRBJ2-1 | TRBV4-2 | TGTGCCAGCAGCCATCTAACCGGGACTAGAAACAATGAGCAGTTCTTC | CASSHLTGTRNNEQFF
. | . | TRBJ1-4 | TRBV30 | TGTGCCTGGAGTGTAGGTCCAGGGGCGAATGAAAAACTGTTTTTT | CAWSVGPGANEKLFF
. | once | TRBJ1-5 | TRBV4-2 | TGTGCCAGCAGCCAAGCTTCGGGACAACTTTATCAGCCCCAGCATTTT | CASSQASGQLYQPQHF
. | . | TRBJ1-3 | TRBV5-1 | TGCGCCAGCAGCCCGGGACACAGGGTCTCTGGAAACACCATATATTTT | CASSPGHRVSGNTIYF
TRBD2 | few | TRBJ2-7 | TRBV15 | TGTGCCACCAGCATGGGACTAGCGGGAGCCTACGAGCAGTACTTC | CATSMGLAGAYEQYF
. | . | TRBJ1-3 | TRBV2 | TGTGCCAGCAGCCCCACCCCACAGGGCACTGGAAACACCATATATTTT | CASSPTPQGTGNTIYF
. | . | TRBJ2-4 | TRBV29-1 | TGCAGCGTTCAGGACGGGAAAAACATTCAGTACTTC | CSVQDGKNIQYF
. | . | TRBJ1-1 | TRBV15 | TGTGCCACCAGCCGTCCCGGGTCGCTGAACACTGAAGCTTTCTTT | CATSRPGSLNTEAFF
TRBD1 | . | TRBJ2-1 | TRBV29-1 | TGCAGCGTTTACCCTTACAGGGGGAATGAGCAGTTCTTC | CSVYPYRGNEQFF
. | once | TRBJ2-7 | TRBV7-2 | TGTGCCAGCAGCTTAGCCACAGGGCCAGAAGGCGAGCAGTACTTC | CASSLATGPEGEQYF
. | . | TRBJ1-2 | TRBV29-1 | TGCAGCGTTGAATCCCGAGGGTTCGATGGCTACACCTTC | CSVESRGFDGYTF
. | . | TRBJ1-1 | TRBV19 | TGTGCCAGTAGTATCAAGCAGTCGGGGACTGAAGCTTTCTTT | CASSIKQSGTEAFF
TRBD2 | . | TRBJ2-5 | TRBV4-2 | TGTGCCAGCAGCCAAGATGTCCTAGCGGGAGGAGGAGAGACCCAGTACTTC | CASSQDVLAGGGETQYF
. | . | TRBJ1-1 | TRBV7-2 | TGTGCCAGCAGCCCAGGACCGGCGAACACTGAAGCTTTCTTT | CASSPGPANTEAFF
. | . | TRBJ1-5 | TRBV18 | TGTGCCAGCTCAGAGGGGGGGAGCCAGCCCCAGCATTTT | CASSEGGSQPQHF
. | . | TRBJ2-3 | TRBV29-1 | TGCAGCGTTGATACCCAGGGGAGAGATACGCAGTATTTT | CSVDTQGRDTQYF
TRBD1 | few | TRBJ2-2 | TRBV6-1 | TGTGCCAGCAGTGCGGGACAGGGGATAAACGGGGAGCTGTTTTTT | CASSAGQGINGELFF
. | . | TRBJ2-6 | TRBV28 | TGTGCCAGCAGTTATGTCCTCTCTGGGGCCAACGTCCTGACTTTC | CASSYVLSGANVLTF
TRBD1 | . | TRBJ2-5 | TRBV11-2 | TGTGCCAGCAGCTCCCTCGGGACAGTCCAAGAGACCCAGTACTTC | CASSSLGTVQETQYF
. | . | TRBJ1-1 | TRBV27 | TGTGCCAGCAGTCTGCGGGACCATTCACACACTGAAGCTTTCTTT | CASSLRDHSHTEAFF
. | . | TRBJ1-1 | TRBV6-5 | TGTGCCAGCAGTTACAACTCGAACACTGAAGCTTTCTTT | CASSYNSNTEAFF
. | . | TRBJ1-2 | TRBV14 | TGTGCCAGCAGCCAAGGACTCGGCTATGGCTACACCTTC | CASSQGLGYGYTF
. | . | TRBJ1-2 | TRBV5-6 | TGTGCCAGCAGCTTGCAGGGTCTGAACTATGGCTACACCTTC | CASSLQGLNYGYTF
TRBD1 | once | TRBJ2-7 | TRBV6-5 | TGTGCCAGCAGCTGGGACAGGGATTACGAGCAGTACTTC | CASSWDRDYEQYF
. | . | TRBJ1-6 | TRBV6-1 | TGTGCCAGCAGTGATCTTGGGGGTAGGAATTCACCCCTCCACTTT | CASSDLGGRNSPLHF